A selection of T cell receptor beta chains follows, all from one sample in a study of CD8 T cells in ankylosing spondylitis. TCRdb recomputed calls from the 5' RACE reads with MiXCR, one row per CDR3 protein. The sample yields around 490,000 distinct CDR3 sequences, about 5.2% seen once. The sample taken for sequencing was blood, either unsorted or a sorted T cell fraction (not recorded which). These receptors originate from a male donor with ankylosing spondylitis. CDR3s include the opening cysteine and the closing phenylalanine or tryptophan. The D gene is left open where the match is weak. Part of the rows lack a size; the others show once, few, many or a class for expanded clones.

d_gene: NA; v_gene: TRBV5-1; j_gene: TRBJ1-3; abundance: NA; CDR3nt: TGCGCCAGCACCGGAGGAGCTGGAAACACCATATATTTT; CDR3aa: CASTGGAGNTIYF
d_gene: TRBD2; v_gene: TRBV4-2; j_gene: TRBJ2-3; abundance: NA; CDR3nt: TGTGCCAGCAGCCAAGATCGGGGGGGCGGGAATACGCAGTATTTT; CDR3aa: CASSQDRGGGNTQYF
d_gene: TRBD2; v_gene: TRBV12-3/TRBV12-4; j_gene: TRBJ2-4; abundance: many; CDR3nt: TGTGCCAGCAGTTTACGGGGGGTAAACATTCAGTACTTC; CDR3aa: CASSLRGVNIQYF
d_gene: TRBD2; v_gene: TRBV3-1; j_gene: TRBJ2-1; abundance: many; CDR3nt: TGTGCCAGCAGCCAAGACTGGCTAGCGGGACGGTTTGAGCAGTTCTTC; CDR3aa: CASSQDWLAGRFEQFF
d_gene: NA; v_gene: TRBV18; j_gene: TRBJ2-5; abundance: many; CDR3nt: TGTGCCAGCTCACCTACCCGGGTTGGCGCCCAAGAGACCCAGTACTTC; CDR3aa: CASSPTRVGAQETQYF
d_gene: NA; v_gene: TRBV12-3/TRBV12-4; j_gene: TRBJ2-4; abundance: many; CDR3nt: TGTGCCAGCAGTTTCTCCGGGACCCAAAACATTCAGTACTTC; CDR3aa: CASSFSGTQNIQYF
d_gene: TRBD1; v_gene: TRBV14; j_gene: TRBJ2-7; abundance: NA; CDR3nt: TGTGCCAGCAGCAAGGGACAGGGGGCCGTTTGGTTCTACGAGCAGTACTTC; CDR3aa: CASSKGQGAVWFYEQYF
d_gene: NA; v_gene: TRBV7-2; j_gene: TRBJ2-1; abundance: many; CDR3nt: TGTGCCAGCCATAGGGGAAATGAGCAGTTCTTC; CDR3aa: CASHRGNEQFF
d_gene: NA; v_gene: TRBV6-2/TRBV6-3; j_gene: TRBJ2-3; abundance: NA; CDR3nt: TGTGCCAGCAGTTACTCCCGACTGAGCGACCCCACAGATACGCAGTATTTT; CDR3aa: CASSYSRLSDPTDTQYF
d_gene: TRBD1; v_gene: TRBV10-3; j_gene: TRBJ2-3; abundance: many; CDR3nt: TGTGCCATCAGTGACCTACAGGGGGGAGTGTCAACAGATACGCAGTATTTT; CDR3aa: CAISDLQGGVSTDTQYF
d_gene: NA; v_gene: TRBV7-2; j_gene: TRBJ2-1; abundance: many; CDR3nt: TGTGCCAGCCTCATTGGGGGGGCCAGCTCCTACAATGAGCAGTTCTTC; CDR3aa: CASLIGGASSYNEQFF
d_gene: TRBD2; v_gene: TRBV7-9; j_gene: TRBJ2-3; abundance: many; CDR3nt: TGTGCCAGCAGCTTACGGAGCGGGGAAAGGGATACGCAGTATTTT; CDR3aa: CASSLRSGERDTQYF
d_gene: NA; v_gene: TRBV29-1; j_gene: TRBJ2-7; abundance: NA; CDR3nt: TGCAGCGTTGAAGGACGACTGTACAATGAGCAGTACTTC; CDR3aa: CSVEGRLYNEQYF
d_gene: NA; v_gene: TRBV7-2; j_gene: TRBJ1-1; abundance: many; CDR3nt: TGTGCCAGCAGCTTAGCCTCATCTGGCACTGAAGCTTTCTTT; CDR3aa: CASSLASSGTEAFF
d_gene: NA; v_gene: TRBV20-1; j_gene: TRBJ2-7; abundance: many; CDR3nt: TGCAGTGCCGGGAGGCAGGGGGTGAATCCTTACGAGCAGTACTTC; CDR3aa: CSAGRQGVNPYEQYF
d_gene: NA; v_gene: TRBV6-1; j_gene: TRBJ2-6; abundance: few; CDR3nt: TGTGCCAGCAGTCCTGCCTTCGGGGGGGCCAACGTCCTGACTTTC; CDR3aa: CASSPAFGGANVLTF
d_gene: NA; v_gene: TRBV4-3; j_gene: TRBJ2-1; abundance: many; CDR3nt: TGCGCCAGCAGCCAAGATTTACCCACAATGCCCCACAATGAGCAGTTCTTC; CDR3aa: CASSQDLPTMPHNEQFF
d_gene: NA; v_gene: TRBV7-6; j_gene: TRBJ2-7; abundance: NA; CDR3nt: TGTGCCAGCAGCTCCGGGACAACGTCTGCCTACGAGCAGTACTTC; CDR3aa: CASSSGTTSAYEQYF
d_gene: NA; v_gene: TRBV5-1; j_gene: TRBJ2-1; abundance: many; CDR3nt: TGCGCCAGCAGCCGCCGGGACCCCAATGAGCAGTTCTTC; CDR3aa: CASSRRDPNEQFF
d_gene: NA; v_gene: TRBV6-6; j_gene: TRBJ1-5; abundance: many; CDR3nt: TGTGCCAGCAGTTACGCGGCTGATCAGCCCCAGCATTTT; CDR3aa: CASSYAADQPQHF
d_gene: NA; v_gene: TRBV5-1; j_gene: TRBJ1-1; abundance: few; CDR3nt: TGCGCCAGCAGCTTGTCGGGCGGAGGGTCTCTTCTGAACACTGAAGCTTTCTTT; CDR3aa: CASSLSGGGSLLNTEAFF
d_gene: NA; v_gene: TRBV20-1; j_gene: TRBJ2-5; abundance: many; CDR3nt: TGCAGTGCCACTTCAGGGCAAGAGACCCAGTACTTC; CDR3aa: CSATSGQETQYF
d_gene: NA; v_gene: TRBV19; j_gene: TRBJ2-1; abundance: few; CDR3nt: TGTGCCAGTAGTAACCTCCAGCTGTGGGGGTCAACCTACAATGAGCAGTTCTTC; CDR3aa: CASSNLQLWGSTYNEQFF
d_gene: TRBD1; v_gene: TRBV7-2; j_gene: TRBJ2-7; abundance: many; CDR3nt: TGTGCCAGCAGCTTACAGGGGGCCAGCGACGAGCAGTACTTC; CDR3aa: CASSLQGASDEQYF
d_gene: TRBD2; v_gene: TRBV5-1; j_gene: TRBJ2-7; abundance: many; CDR3nt: TGCGCCAGCAGCTTGGGACTAGCGGGTTCTCTGGACGAGCAGTACTTC; CDR3aa: CASSLGLAGSLDEQYF
d_gene: NA; v_gene: TRBV7-2; j_gene: TRBJ2-4; abundance: few; CDR3nt: TGTGCCAGCAGCCCGAGGGTCAACCGCTATGCCAAAAACATTCAGTACTTC; CDR3aa: CASSPRVNRYAKNIQYF
d_gene: TRBD2; v_gene: TRBV5-1; j_gene: TRBJ2-5; abundance: many; CDR3nt: TGCGCCAGCAGCCCCTGGGGACTAGCGGGAGAGGTGGAGACCCAGTACTTC; CDR3aa: CASSPWGLAGEVETQYF
d_gene: NA; v_gene: TRBV12-3/TRBV12-4; j_gene: TRBJ2-2; abundance: many; CDR3nt: TGTGCCAGCAGTTTACGCGGAATTGGGACCGGGGAGCTGTTTTTT; CDR3aa: CASSLRGIGTGELFF
d_gene: NA; v_gene: TRBV7-3; j_gene: TRBJ1-5; abundance: many; CDR3nt: TGTGCCAGCAGCTTAACGTACAGGAATCCTTATAGCAATCAGCCCCAGCATTTT; CDR3aa: CASSLTYRNPYSNQPQHF
d_gene: NA; v_gene: TRBV10-3; j_gene: TRBJ2-5; abundance: many; CDR3nt: TGTGCCATCAGCTATGGCGAGACCCAGTACTTC; CDR3aa: CAISYGETQYF
d_gene: TRBD1; v_gene: TRBV7-2; j_gene: TRBJ2-5; abundance: many; CDR3nt: TGTGCCAGCAGCTTCGACAGGGGAGAAGAGACCCAGTACTTC; CDR3aa: CASSFDRGEETQYF
d_gene: TRBD1; v_gene: TRBV29-1; j_gene: TRBJ2-5; abundance: many; CDR3nt: TGCAGCGCCCGGGACAGGAACCAAGAGACCCAGTACTTC; CDR3aa: CSARDRNQETQYF
d_gene: NA; v_gene: TRBV5-6; j_gene: TRBJ2-7; abundance: many; CDR3nt: TGTGCCAGCAGCTTGGTGGCGAACTACGAGCAGTACTTC; CDR3aa: CASSLVANYEQYF
d_gene: NA; v_gene: TRBV5-1; j_gene: TRBJ2-6; abundance: many; CDR3nt: TGCGCCAGCAGCTTACAGGGAGCTGGGGCCAACGTCCTGACTTTC; CDR3aa: CASSLQGAGANVLTF
d_gene: NA; v_gene: TRBV10-3; j_gene: TRBJ1-1; abundance: many; CDR3nt: TGTGCCATCGGCAGGGCTAAGGACACTGAAGCTTTCTTT; CDR3aa: CAIGRAKDTEAFF
d_gene: NA; v_gene: TRBV7-2; j_gene: TRBJ1-5; abundance: many; CDR3nt: TGTGCCAGCAGCTTCGTCGGCGGTCAGCCCCAGCATTTT; CDR3aa: CASSFVGGQPQHF
d_gene: TRBD1; v_gene: TRBV29-1; j_gene: TRBJ2-7; abundance: many; CDR3nt: TGCAGCGTCGTAAGATGGACAGGGGACGAGCAGTACTTC; CDR3aa: CSVVRWTGDEQYF
d_gene: NA; v_gene: TRBV7-9; j_gene: TRBJ2-5; abundance: many; CDR3nt: TGTGCCAGCAGCCCGACAGGCTTCCAAGAGACCCAGTACTTC; CDR3aa: CASSPTGFQETQYF
d_gene: NA; v_gene: TRBV20-1; j_gene: TRBJ1-3; abundance: many; CDR3nt: TGCAGTGCTAGAGAAGGTGGAAACACCATATATTTT; CDR3aa: CSAREGGNTIYF
d_gene: NA; v_gene: TRBV28; j_gene: TRBJ1-1; abundance: NA; CDR3nt: TGTGCCAGCAGCCCCGCTCTTGGGGTCGGCACTGAAGCTTTCTTT; CDR3aa: CASSPALGVGTEAFF
d_gene: NA; v_gene: TRBV29-1; j_gene: TRBJ1-1; abundance: many; CDR3nt: TGCAGCGTTGGAACCTCATTCGGGGGGACTGAAGCTTTCTTT; CDR3aa: CSVGTSFGGTEAFF
d_gene: NA; v_gene: TRBV18; j_gene: TRBJ2-3; abundance: many; CDR3nt: TGTGCCAGCTCACCAGCGGGACAGCTCACAGATACGCAGTATTTT; CDR3aa: CASSPAGQLTDTQYF
d_gene: TRBD1; v_gene: TRBV7-2; j_gene: TRBJ1-6; abundance: NA; CDR3nt: TGTGCCAGCAGCTTTATAGGGACAGGGGGTAGTTCACCCCTCCACTTT; CDR3aa: CASSFIGTGGSSPLHF